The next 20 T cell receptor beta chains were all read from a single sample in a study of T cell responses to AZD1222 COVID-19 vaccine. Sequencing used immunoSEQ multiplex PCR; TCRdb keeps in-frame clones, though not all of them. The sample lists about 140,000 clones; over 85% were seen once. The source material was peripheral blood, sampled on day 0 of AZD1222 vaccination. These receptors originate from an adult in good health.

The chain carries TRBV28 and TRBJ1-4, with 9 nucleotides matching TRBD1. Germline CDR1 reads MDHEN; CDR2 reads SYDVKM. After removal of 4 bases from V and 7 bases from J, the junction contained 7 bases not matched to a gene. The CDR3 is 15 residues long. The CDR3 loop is CASSYTGGVGEKLFF. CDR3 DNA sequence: TGTGCCAGCAGTTATACAGGGGGCGTTGGTGAAAAACTGTTTTTT.

The CDR3 DNA reads as TGCGCCAGCAGCTTGAACCGGGACGGCTTGTACTACACCTTC. Protein product: CASSLNRDGLYYTF. The V and J genes are TRBV5-1 and TRBJ1-2, with TRBD1 as a possible D gene (5 bases). V dropped 1 base and J dropped 10 bases, with 17 bases sitting between them. Per germline, CDR1 SGHRS and CDR2 YFSETQ. The CDR3 consists of 14 residues.

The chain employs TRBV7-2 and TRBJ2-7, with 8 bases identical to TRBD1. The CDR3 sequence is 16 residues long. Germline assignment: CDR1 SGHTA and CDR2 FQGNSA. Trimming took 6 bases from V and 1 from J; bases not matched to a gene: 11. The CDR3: CASRGSDRGKSYEQYF. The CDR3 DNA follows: TGTGCCAGCAGGGGAAGCGACAGGGGAAAGTCCTACGAGCAGTACTTC. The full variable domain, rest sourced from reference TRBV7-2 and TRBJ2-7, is GAGVSQSPSNKVTEKGKDVELRCDPISGHTALYWYRQSLGQGLEFLIYFQGNSAPDKSGLPSDRFSAERTGGSVSTLTIQRTQQEDSAVYLCASRGSDRGKSYEQYFGPGTRLTVT.

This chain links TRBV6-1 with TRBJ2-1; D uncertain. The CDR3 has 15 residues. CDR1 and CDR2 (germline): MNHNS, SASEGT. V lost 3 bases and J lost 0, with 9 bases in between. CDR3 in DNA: TGTGCCAGCAGTGAGGACGGTAGCTCCTACAATGAGCAGTTCTTC. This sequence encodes CASSEDGSSYNEQFF.

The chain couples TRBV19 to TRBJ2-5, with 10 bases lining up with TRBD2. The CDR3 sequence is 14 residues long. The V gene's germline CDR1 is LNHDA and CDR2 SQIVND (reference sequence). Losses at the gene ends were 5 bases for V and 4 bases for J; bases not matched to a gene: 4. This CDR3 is CASSVGLASETQYF. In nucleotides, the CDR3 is TGTGCCAGTAGTGTGGGACTAGCGTCAGAGACCCAGTACTTC.

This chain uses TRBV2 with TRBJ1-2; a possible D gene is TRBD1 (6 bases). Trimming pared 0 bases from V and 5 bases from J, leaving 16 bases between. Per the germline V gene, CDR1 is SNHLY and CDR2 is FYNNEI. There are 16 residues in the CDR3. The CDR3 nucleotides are TGTGCCAGCAGTGAAGCCAAGGGCGGGAGGGGGTATGGCTACACCTTC. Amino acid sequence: CASSEAKGGRGYGYTF.

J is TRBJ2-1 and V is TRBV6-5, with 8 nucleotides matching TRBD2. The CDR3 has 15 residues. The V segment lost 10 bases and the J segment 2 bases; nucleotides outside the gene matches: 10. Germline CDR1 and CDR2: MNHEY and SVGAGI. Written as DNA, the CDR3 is TGTGCCACCACGGGGAGCGGGAGTGCCTACAATGAGCAGTTCTTC. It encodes CATTGSGSAYNEQFF.

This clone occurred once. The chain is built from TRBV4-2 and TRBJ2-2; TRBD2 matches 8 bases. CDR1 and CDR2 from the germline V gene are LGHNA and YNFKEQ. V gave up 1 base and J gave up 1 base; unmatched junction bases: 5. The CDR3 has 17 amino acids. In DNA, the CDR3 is TGTGCCAGCAGCCAAGCGCCGGGACTAGGGAACACCGGGGAGCTGTTTTTT. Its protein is CASSQAPGLGNTGELFF.

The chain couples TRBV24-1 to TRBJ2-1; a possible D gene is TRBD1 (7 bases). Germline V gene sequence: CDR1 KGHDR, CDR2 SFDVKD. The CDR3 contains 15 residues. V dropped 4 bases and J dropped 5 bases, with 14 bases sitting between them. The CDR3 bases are TGTGCCACCAGTGACCCAGGGGGACTTGACAATGAGCAGTTCTTC. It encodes CATSDPGGLDNEQFF.

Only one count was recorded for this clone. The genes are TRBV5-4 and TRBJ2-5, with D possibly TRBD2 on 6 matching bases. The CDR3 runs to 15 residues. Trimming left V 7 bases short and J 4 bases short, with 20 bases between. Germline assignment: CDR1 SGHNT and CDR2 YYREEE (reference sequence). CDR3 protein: CASGAFHGRGETQYF. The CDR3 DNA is TGTGCCAGCGGAGCTTTCCACGGGAGAGGAGAGACCCAGTACTTC.

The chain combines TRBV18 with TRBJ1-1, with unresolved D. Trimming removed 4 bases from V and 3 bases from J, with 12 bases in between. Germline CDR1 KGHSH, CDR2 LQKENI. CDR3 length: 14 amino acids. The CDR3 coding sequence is TGTGCCAGCTCACGGGGAGGGAAAGACACTGAAGCTTTCTTT. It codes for CASSRGGKDTEAFF.

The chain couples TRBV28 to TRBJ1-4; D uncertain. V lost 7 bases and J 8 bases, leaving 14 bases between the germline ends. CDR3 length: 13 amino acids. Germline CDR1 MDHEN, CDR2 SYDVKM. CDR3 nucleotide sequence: TGTGCCAGCATGGGTAATCGAGGCGAAAAACTGTTTTTT. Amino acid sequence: CASMGNRGEKLFF.

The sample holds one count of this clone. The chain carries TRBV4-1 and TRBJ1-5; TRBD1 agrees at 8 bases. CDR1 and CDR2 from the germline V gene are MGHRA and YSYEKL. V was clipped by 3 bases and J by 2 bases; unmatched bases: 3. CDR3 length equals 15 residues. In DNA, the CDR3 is TGCGCCAGCAGCCAGGGACAGGTTCGCAATCAGCCCCAGCATTTT. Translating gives CASSQGQVRNQPQHF.

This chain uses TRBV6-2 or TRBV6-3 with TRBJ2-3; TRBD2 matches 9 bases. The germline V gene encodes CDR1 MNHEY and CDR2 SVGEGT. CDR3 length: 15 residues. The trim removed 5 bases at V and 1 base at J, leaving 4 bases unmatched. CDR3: CASSPTSGGTDTQYF. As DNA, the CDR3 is TGTGCCAGCAGTCCGACTAGCGGCGGCACAGATACGCAGTATTTT.

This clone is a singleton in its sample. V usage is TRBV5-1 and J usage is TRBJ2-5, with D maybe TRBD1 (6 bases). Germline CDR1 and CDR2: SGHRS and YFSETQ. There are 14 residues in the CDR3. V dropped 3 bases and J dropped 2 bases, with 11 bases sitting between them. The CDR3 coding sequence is TGCGCCAGCAGCTACGGACAGTTTCAAGAGACCCAGTACTTC. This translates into CASSYGQFQETQYF.

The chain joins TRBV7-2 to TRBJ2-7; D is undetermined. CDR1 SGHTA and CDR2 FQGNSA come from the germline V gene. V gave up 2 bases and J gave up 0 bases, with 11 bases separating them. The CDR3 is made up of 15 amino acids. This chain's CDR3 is CASSLYPSRSYEQYF. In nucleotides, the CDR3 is TGTGCCAGCAGCTTATATCCGTCCCGCTCCTACGAGCAGTACTTC. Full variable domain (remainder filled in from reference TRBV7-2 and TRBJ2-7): GAGVSQSPSNKVTEKGKDVELRCDPISGHTALYWYRQSLGQGLEFLIYFQGNSAPDKSGLPSDRFSAERTGGSVSTLTIQRTQQEDSAVYLCASSLYPSRSYEQYFGPGTRLTVT.

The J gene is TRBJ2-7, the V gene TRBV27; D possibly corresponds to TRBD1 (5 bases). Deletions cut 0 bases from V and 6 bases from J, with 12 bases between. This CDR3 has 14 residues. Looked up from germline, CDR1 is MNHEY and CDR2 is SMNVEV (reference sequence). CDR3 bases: TGTGCCAGCAGTTTATCCTACAGGCCGGGCGAGCAGTACTTC. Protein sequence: CASSLSYRPGEQYF.

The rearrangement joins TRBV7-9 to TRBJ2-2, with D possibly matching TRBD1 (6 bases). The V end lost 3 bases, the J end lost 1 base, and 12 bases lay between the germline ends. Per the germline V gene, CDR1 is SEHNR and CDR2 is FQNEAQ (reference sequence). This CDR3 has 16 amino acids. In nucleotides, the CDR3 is TGTGCCAGCAGCTTCCCCTGGACAGAGAACACCGGGGAGCTGTTTTTT. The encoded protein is CASSFPWTENTGELFF.

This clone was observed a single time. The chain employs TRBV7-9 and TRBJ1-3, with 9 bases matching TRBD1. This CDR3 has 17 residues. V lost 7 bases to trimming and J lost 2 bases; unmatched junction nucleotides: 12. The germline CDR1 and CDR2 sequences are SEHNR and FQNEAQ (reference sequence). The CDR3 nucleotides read TGTGCCAGCATCACCCCTTCCGGGACAGGGCCTGGAAACACCATATATTTT. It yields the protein CASITPSGTGPGNTIYF.

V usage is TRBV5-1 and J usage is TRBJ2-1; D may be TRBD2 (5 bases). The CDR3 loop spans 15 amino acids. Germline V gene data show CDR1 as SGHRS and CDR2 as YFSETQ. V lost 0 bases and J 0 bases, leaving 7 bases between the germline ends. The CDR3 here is CASSLGESSYNEQFF. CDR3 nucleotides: TGCGCCAGCAGCTTGGGGGAGAGCTCCTACAATGAGCAGTTCTTC.